This TCR beta chain was captured by sequencing in a study of shared T cell receptors in the human thymus. Assay: immunoSEQ multiplex PCR; the TCRdb copy retains only in-frame clones and omits some. In the table there are hundreds of thousands of clones, 80% to 90% of which are singletons. With 7 bases removed from V and 8 bases from J, the gap between germline ends came to 15 bases. Germline-derived CDR1 and CDR2 are SQVTM and ANQGSEA. There are 12 residues in the CDR3. These same records also appear under a second study, on human thymus T cells. From that study: Donors were healthy Finnish babies undergoing corrective operations for congenital heart defects. Resections that were taken during corrective heart surgery supplied the thymus tissue. Seemingly biased V and J gene usage marked thymic and blood repertoires. Related research has reported that thymic repertoires overlap highly among unrelated individuals.

V is TRBV29-1 and J is TRBJ1-3; a possible D gene is TRBD1 (5 bases). Sequencing was done on a sample of thymocytes. The origin of this receptor is a boy under two years old with a congenital heart defect. Here the CDR3 DNA reads TGCAGCGCCGCAGACAGCCTTCACACCATATATTTT. Translated, it gives CSAADSLHTIYF. Drawing the rest from reference TRBV29-1 and TRBJ1-3, the complete variable domain is SAVISQKPSRDICQRGTSLTIQCQVDSQVTMMFWYRQQPGQSLTLIATANQGSEATYESGFVIDKFPISRPNLTFSTLTVSNMSPEDSSIYLCSAADSLHTIYFGEGSWLTVV.